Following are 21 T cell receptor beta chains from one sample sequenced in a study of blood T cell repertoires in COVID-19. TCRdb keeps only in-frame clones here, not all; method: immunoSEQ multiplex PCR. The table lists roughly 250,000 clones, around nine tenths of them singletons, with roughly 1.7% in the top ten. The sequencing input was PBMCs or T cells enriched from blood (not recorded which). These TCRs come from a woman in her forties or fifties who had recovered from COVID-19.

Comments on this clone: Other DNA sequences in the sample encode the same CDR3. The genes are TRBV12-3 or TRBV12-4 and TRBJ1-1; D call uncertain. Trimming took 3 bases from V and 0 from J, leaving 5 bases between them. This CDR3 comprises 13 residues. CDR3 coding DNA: TGTGCCAGCAGTTTTTCAGTGAACACTGAAGCTTTCTTT. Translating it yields CASSFSVNTEAFF.

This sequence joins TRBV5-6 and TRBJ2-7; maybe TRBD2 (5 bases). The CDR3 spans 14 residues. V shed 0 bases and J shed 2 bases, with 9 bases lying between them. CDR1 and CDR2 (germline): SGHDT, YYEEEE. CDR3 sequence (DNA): TGTGCCAGCAGCTTGGGTCAGACTACCTACGAGCAGTACTTC. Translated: CASSLGQTTYEQYF.

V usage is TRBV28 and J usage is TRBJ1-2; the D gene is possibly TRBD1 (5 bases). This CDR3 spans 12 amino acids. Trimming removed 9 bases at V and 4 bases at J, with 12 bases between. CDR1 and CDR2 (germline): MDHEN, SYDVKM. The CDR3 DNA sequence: TGTGCCAGTCGGCGGGGACCCTATGGCTACACCTTC. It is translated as CASRRGPYGYTF.

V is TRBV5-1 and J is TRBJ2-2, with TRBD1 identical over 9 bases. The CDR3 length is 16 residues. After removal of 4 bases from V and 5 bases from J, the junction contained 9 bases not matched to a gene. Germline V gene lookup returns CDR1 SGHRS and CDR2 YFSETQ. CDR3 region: CASSPPETGGTGELFF. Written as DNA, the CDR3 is TGCGCCAGCAGCCCCCCAGAGACAGGGGGGACCGGGGAGCTGTTTTTT.

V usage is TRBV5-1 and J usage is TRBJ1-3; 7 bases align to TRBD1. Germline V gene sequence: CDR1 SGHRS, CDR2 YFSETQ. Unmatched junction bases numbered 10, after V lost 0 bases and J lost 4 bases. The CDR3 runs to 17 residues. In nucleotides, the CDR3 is TGCGCCAGCAGCTTGGCCGGGGTACCGACAGGGGGAAACACCATATATTTT. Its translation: CASSLAGVPTGGNTIYF.

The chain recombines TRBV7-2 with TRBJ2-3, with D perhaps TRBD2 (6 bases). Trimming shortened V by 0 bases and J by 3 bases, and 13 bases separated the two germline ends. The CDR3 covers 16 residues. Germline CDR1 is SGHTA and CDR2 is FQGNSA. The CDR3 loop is CASSLASGVGTDTQYF. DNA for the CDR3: TGTGCCAGCAGCTTAGCATCGGGAGTTGGTACAGATACGCAGTATTTT.

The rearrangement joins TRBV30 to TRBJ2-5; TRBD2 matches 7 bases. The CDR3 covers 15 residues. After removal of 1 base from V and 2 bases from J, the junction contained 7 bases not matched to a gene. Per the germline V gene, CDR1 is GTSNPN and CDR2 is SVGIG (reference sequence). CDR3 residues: CAWSAGGTTQETQYF. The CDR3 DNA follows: TGTGCCTGGAGTGCGGGTGGGACTACTCAAGAGACCCAGTACTTC.

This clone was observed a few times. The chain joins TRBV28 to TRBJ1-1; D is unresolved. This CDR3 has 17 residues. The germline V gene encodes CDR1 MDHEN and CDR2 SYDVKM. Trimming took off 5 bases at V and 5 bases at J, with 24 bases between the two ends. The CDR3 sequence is CASSPRTGSSGRTEAFF. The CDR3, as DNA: TGTGCCAGCAGTCCTCGGACCGGTTCTAGTGGGAGGACTGAAGCTTTCTTT.

CDR3 sequence: CASSLGGGSQGGEQFF. The CDR3 DNA is TGTGCCAGCAGCTTGGGAGGCGGGTCCCAGGGGGGTGAGCAGTTCTTC. This chain links TRBV7-6 with TRBJ2-1; weak D call: TRBD1 (7 bases). This CDR3 spans 16 amino acids. Germline values: CDR1 SGHVS, CDR2 FNYEAQ. Deletions cut 3 bases from V and 9 bases from J, with 21 bases between.

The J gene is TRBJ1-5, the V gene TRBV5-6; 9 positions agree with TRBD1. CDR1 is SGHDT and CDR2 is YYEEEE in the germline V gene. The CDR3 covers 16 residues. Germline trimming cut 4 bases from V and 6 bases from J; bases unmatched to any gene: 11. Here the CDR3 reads CASSAGTGGAGQPQHF. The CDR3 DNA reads TGTGCCAGCAGCGCTGGAACAGGGGGCGCGGGTCAGCCCCAGCATTTT.

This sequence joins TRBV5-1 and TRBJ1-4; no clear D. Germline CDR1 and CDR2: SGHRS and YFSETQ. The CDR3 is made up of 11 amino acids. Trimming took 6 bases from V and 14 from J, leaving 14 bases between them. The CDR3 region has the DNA TGCGCCAGCAAGACGAGGAGTTGCCTGTTTTTT. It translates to CASKTRSCLFF.

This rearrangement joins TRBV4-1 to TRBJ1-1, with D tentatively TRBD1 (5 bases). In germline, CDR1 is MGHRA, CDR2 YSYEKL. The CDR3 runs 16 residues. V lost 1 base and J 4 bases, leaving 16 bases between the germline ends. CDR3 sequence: CASSQVAGKLGTEAFF. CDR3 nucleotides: TGCGCCAGCAGCCAAGTTGCAGGGAAATTGGGCACTGAAGCTTTCTTT.

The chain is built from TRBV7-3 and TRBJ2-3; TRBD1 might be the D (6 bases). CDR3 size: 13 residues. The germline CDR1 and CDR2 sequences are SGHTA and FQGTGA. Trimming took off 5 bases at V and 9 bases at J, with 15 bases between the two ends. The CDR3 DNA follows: TGTGCCAGCAGCCCCCACCGGGACACCACGCAGTATTTT. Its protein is CASSPHRDTTQYF.

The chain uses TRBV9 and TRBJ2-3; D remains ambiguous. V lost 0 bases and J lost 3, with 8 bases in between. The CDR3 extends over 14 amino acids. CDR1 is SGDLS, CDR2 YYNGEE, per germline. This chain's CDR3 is CASSVDVQTDTQYF. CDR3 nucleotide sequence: TGTGCCAGCAGCGTAGATGTACAGACAGATACGCAGTATTTT. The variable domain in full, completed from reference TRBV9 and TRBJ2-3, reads DSGVTQTPKHLITATGQRVTLRCSPRSGDLSVYWYQQSLDQGLQFLIQYYNGEERAKGNILERFSAQQFPDLHSELNLSSLELGDSALYFCASSVDVQTDTQYFGPGTRLTVL.

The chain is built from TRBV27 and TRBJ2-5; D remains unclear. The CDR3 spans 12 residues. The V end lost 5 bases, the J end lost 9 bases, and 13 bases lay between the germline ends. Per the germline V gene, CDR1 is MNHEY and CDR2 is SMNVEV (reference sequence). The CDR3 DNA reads TGTGCCAGCAGTGCCGGTTCTTTTGCCCAGTACTTC. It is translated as CASSAGSFAQYF.

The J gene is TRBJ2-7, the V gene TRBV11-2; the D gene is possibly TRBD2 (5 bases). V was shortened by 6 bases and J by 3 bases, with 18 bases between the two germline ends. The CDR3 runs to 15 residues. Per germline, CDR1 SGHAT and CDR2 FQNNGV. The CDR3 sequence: CASRPSGRLFYEQYF. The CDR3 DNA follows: TGTGCCAGCAGGCCCAGCGGAAGACTGTTCTACGAGCAGTACTTC.

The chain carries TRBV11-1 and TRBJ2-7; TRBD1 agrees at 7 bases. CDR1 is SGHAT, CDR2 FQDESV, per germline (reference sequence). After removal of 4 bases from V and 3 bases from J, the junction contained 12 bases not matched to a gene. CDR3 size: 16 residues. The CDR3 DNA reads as TGTGCCAGCAGCTCCCCCGGGACAGATAATTTCTACGAGCAGTACTTC. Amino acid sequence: CASSSPGTDNFYEQYF.

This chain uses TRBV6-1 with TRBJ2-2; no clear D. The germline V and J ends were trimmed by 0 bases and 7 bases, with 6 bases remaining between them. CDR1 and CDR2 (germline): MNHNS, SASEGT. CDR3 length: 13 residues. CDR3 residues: CASSEANYGELFF. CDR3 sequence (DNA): TGTGCCAGCAGTGAAGCCAACTACGGGGAGCTGTTTTTT.

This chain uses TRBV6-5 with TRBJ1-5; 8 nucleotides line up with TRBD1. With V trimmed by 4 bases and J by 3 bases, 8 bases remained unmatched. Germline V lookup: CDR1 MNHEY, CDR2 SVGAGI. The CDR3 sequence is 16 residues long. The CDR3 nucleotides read TGTGCCAGCAGTTCGTACGGACAGGGCAACAATCAGCCCCAGCATTTT. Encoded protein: CASSSYGQGNNQPQHF.

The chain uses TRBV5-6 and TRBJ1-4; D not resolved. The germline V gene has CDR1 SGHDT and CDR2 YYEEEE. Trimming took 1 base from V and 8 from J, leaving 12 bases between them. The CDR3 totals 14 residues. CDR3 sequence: CASSLSRLDEKLFF. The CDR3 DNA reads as TGTGCCAGCAGCTTGTCCAGGCTTGACGAAAAACTGTTTTTT. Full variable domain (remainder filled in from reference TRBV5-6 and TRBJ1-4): DAGVTQSPTHLIKTRGQQVTLRCSPKSGHDTVSWYQQALGQGPQFIFQYYEEEERQRGNFPDRFSGHQFPNYSSELNVNALLLGDSALYLCASSLSRLDEKLFFGSGTQLSVL.

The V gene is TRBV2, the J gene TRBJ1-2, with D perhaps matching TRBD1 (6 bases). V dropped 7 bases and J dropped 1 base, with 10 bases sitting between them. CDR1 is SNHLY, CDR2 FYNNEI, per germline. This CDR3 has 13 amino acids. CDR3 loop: CASIDRFNYGYTF. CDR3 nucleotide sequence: TGTGCCAGCATTGACAGGTTTAACTATGGCTACACCTTC.